This T cell receptor (beta chain) was sequenced during a study of T-cell reconstitution after alpha-beta-depleted transplantation in children. A few counts support this clonotype. Preparation of the TCRbeta library involved a method that used unique molecular identifiers. TCRdb independently ran MiXCR on the PCR reads; one entry per CDR3 protein. This sample has fewer than 750,000 distinct CDR3 sequences, with 20% to 30% found just once. The germline V gene encodes CDR1 LGHNA and CDR2 YNFKEQ. The V gene lost 1 base and the J gene lost 2 bases, with 8 bases spanning the gap. The CDR3 extends over 14 amino acids.

This receptor was identified in a boy under three years old with Wiskott-Aldrich syndrome, due to receive a stem cell transplant. This chain uses TRBV4-2 with TRBJ2-5; D is undetermined. Here the sequenced sample was PBMCs, taken before TCRalphabeta/CD19-depleted stem cell transplant. CDR3 sequence: CASSQGGAQETQYF. For the CDR3, the DNA is TGTGCCAGCAGCCAAGGGGGTGCTCAAGAGACCCAGTACTTC.